This TCR beta chain was recovered during a study of human T cells and chemical hapten exposure. Whole-study results and caveats: Patch test score rose with PT1 expanded TCRs, significant at 8, 16, 32, not 4.

Unique molecular identifiers were attached to individual cDNA molecules within the library. TCRdb fed the RACE reads into MiXCR, producing one record per CDR3 protein. The table lists around 380,000 distinct CDR3 sequences, 4.5% to 7% of them singletons. The time point here: pre-sensitization, week 0. Treatment in this sample: therapeutic diphenylcyclopropenone sensitization with weekly scalp DPC. This clonotype was recorded at least ten times. Antigen unknown. The TCR was taken from a woman aged 18-30 years with alopecia areata. Some clones in this sample may be carry-over from other donors' samples. The source material was whole blood, sampled in connection with sensitization to the hapten diphenylcyclopropenone (DPC).

The CDR3 DNA follows: TGTGCCAGCAAAGTGGGGTCCACTGGGGCCAACGTCCTGACTTTC. This translates into CASKVGSTGANVLTF. J is TRBJ2-6 and V is TRBV2; D remains unclear. Trimming removed 7 bases at V and 2 bases at J, with 12 bases between. Germline V gives CDR1 SNHLY, CDR2 FYNNEI. The CDR3 has 15 amino acids.